This T cell receptor beta chain originates from a study of EBV T-cell therapy then PD-1 blockade in nasopharyngeal carcinoma. V shed 4 bases, J shed 6 bases, and the junction held 4 bases outside the gene matches. The germline gives CDR1 MNHEY, CDR2 SMNVEV (reference sequence). This CDR3 comprises 13 residues. The assay was immunoSEQ multiplex PCR, and TCRdb's table has in-frame clones only and misses some. The sample holds about 14,000 clones; about 85% are singletons and the top ten take under 35%. This clone was counted only a few times. Its target is not known. Noted treatment: AdE1-LMPpoly-expanded autologous EBV-specific T-cell therapy followed by anti-PD-1 nivolumab.

V and J are TRBV27 and TRBJ1-2; TRBD1 matches 8 bases. This sample comprised CD8+ T cells from blood, obtained at roughly day 110 from a patient whose treatment included autologous EBV-specific T cells and nivolumab. The sequence was obtained from a man aged 35 to 55 with nasopharyngeal carcinoma. CDR3 sequence: CASSSTGVNGYTF. For the CDR3, the DNA is TGTGCCAGCAGTTCGACAGGGGTGAATGGCTACACCTTC.